The rows below give T cell receptor beta chains drawn from one sample of a study of blood T cell repertoires in COVID-19. The method was immunoSEQ multiplex PCR; TCRdb's version includes in-frame clones alone and lacks a portion of them. The table includes some 210,000 clones, 81% detected once. The sequenced material came from PBMCs or T cells enriched from blood (not recorded which). These receptor sequences come from a woman in her 50s with acute COVID-19. CDR3s include the opening cysteine and the closing phenylalanine or tryptophan. Clone size is not always given. Where it is, it says once, few, many or a class for expanded clones.

>TRBV5-5|-
CASSRQVTDTQYF
>TRBV6-2/TRBV6-3|-
CASSYRESYGYTF
>TRBV5-1|-
CASSLVGLAGGPGNEQFF
>TRBV21-1|-
CASSKGGTSGRGILTGELFF
>TRBV28|-
CASSQLIPYEQYF
>TRBV29-1|-
CSVRQDTDTQYF
>TRBV18|-
CASSPTGFQPQHF
>TRBV9|-
CASSVGSSGTQYF
>TRBV10-3|-
CAISEPRGPQHF
>TRBV19|-
CASSIQGAPGANVLTF
>TRBV9|-
CASSVRDIHRPDTQYF
>TRBV7-8|-
CASSLGLVWEQYF
>TRBV30|-
CAWSVNWSSGNTIYF
>TRBV2|once
CASSRDGSSGANVLTF
>TRBV11-3|few
CASSFSQRGVSYEQYF
>TRBV7-2|-
CASSLALAGKETQYF
>TRBV30|-
CAWSLIGVYGYTF
>TRBV19|-
CASRSSVLGSETSTDTQYF
>TRBV27|-
CASSVLLPGLGSYNEQFF
>TRBV30|-
CAFKGDRGGYTF
>TRBV7-3|-
CASSLIGGINTDTQYF
>TRBV2|-
CASSVQGGNEKLFF
>TRBV20-1|few
CSARVQGVQHF
>TRBV28|-
CASSSVALRTEAFF
>TRBV28|-
CASKMTAGTDTQYF
>TRBV25-1|-
CASSGQGDTGELFF
>TRBV29-1|-
CSVGTTGNEQYF
>TRBV29-1|-
CSARRTGTPNNEQFF
>TRBV6-2/TRBV6-3|-
CASSIGLGGVETQYF
>TRBV7-9|-
CASSTGQGQPQHF
>TRBV19|-
CASSIGTARNQPQHF
>TRBV6-4|-
CAISSLAAYNEQFF
>TRBV9|-
CASSETGTSEQFF
>TRBV7-9|few
CASSLSVFDNSPLHF
>TRBV19|-
CASSIDHAGYEQYF
>TRBV13|-
CASSRRTGGFYEQYF
>TRBV11-2|-
CASSYTDRPYEQYF
>TRBV4-3|-
CASSQDVMRDNEQFF
>TRBV7-9|once
CASSSYVQGGESEQYF
>TRBV29-1|-
CSVERGMAGNTIYF
>TRBV4-3|-
CASSLSGGADDTQYF
>TRBV19|-
CASSITLADTDTQYF
>TRBV3-1/TRBV3-2|-
CASSPYGLSSPDTQYF
>TRBV6-2/TRBV6-3|-
CASSYPAGKHEQYF
>TRBV19|-
CASSRGQGVRQPQHF
>TRBV5-5|-
CASSPAGSNTEAFF
>TRBV9|-
CASSVTRGSYNEQFF
>TRBV28|-
CASRERGGEQYF
>TRBV5-1|-
CASISGGKSTGELFF
>TRBV19|once
CASSINGGLSEKLFF
>TRBV11-3|-
CASSLEGVAGNTIYF
>TRBV24-1|-
CATSLAGVPAGELFF
>TRBV5-1|-
CASSLEEAGRRSYGYTF
>TRBV11-2|-
CASSSNRGWDTEAFF
>TRBV5-5|few
CASSLQGWTYEQYF